This T cell receptor beta chain was recorded in a study of cytomegalovirus exposure and HLA in healthy donors (dated by TCRdb to between 2016 and 2019). Regarding the study in general: An earlier analysis of roughly 630 of the donors reported 250 to 300 Gb of sequence data and around 120 million unique TCR beta sequences from some 180 million T cells. Roughly five DR-DQ haplotypes were handled as single units for association and clustering, since linkage in the cohort was strong. HLA typing covered class I and class II loci at four-digit resolution. On average, approximately 250,000 unique TCR beta nucleotide sequences were sequenced per donor among 398 genotyped donors of the cohort, with roughly a sixth of those sequences being non-productive. A later analysis re-analyzed previously published TCR beta repertoires from 660 or so donors and added high-resolution HLA genotyping to study TCR occurrence patterns. Along with the approximately 650-subject first cohort, a separate validation cohort of approximately 110 different subjects was used. The study aimed to test whether cataloging public T cell receptors could reveal signatures of past pathogen exposure. Alongside the repertoire data, information on donor age, sex, ethnicity and CMV serostatus was compiled. An earlier analysis of several hundred of the donors applied high-throughput TCR beta sequencing to assess whether each TCR beta V gene segment acted as functional or pseudogenic. In the later analysis, no new phenotypic data were used to find candidate immune exposures; instead, reliance was placed on TCR beta sequences and their occurrence across donors. The study profiled the T cell repertoires of 666 subjects by immunosequencing and related them to cytomegalovirus serostatus. An early release that covered approximately 600 HLA-typed donors contained around 300 gigabases of sequencing data and 80 million or so unique TCR sequences. The number of typed donors differed by locus: 629-630 for A, B, C, DRB1 and DQB1; approximately 540 for DQA1; 606 for DPA1; and some 470 for DPB1. High-throughput TCR immunosequencing, statistical association of individual TCRs with disease status, and machine learning were combined to predict cytomegalovirus infection status. Every repertoire in the discovery cohort had been generated on one and the same sequencing platform. Of the roughly 400 genotyped donors, around 81% fell in the genetic ancestry cluster associated with self-reported Caucasian donors. A later genetic analysis used genome-wide SNP genotypes for about 60% of the roughly 700 donors, treating that subset as a discovery cohort. What the study reported, not specific to this receptor: A later analysis found that most CMV-associated TCR beta chains appeared HLA-restricted, with HLA associations seemingly driven largely by CMV exposure. The 87-base-pair reads could not distinguish some IMGT-functional V segments, including TRBV6-2 and TRBV6-3, so those segments were excluded. A cluster of highly shared sequence variants was judged likely to be a technical artifact of the sequencing pipeline. In a later analysis, TCR association rates were found to vary across HLA loci, with the most associated TCRs seen for DRB1 alleles and the fewest for HLA-C alleles. A later genetic analysis reported fewer N-insertions in productive TCRs among donors in an Asian-associated ancestry cluster than the approximately 700-donor mean. In a later analysis, HLA-associated TCR beta chains showed more clonal expansion and lower generation probabilities than non-associated chains that were equally common. In an earlier analysis of approximately 590 of the donors, most TCR beta V segments appeared in productive rearrangements about 87% or about 30% of the time, broadly matching IMGT annotations. Specific HLA alleles were associated with 18,000 or so TCR beta sequences at a false discovery rate of 0.05 in a later analysis. The cohort was sequenced for TCR beta chains only, and without alpha or paired-chain data the features that could be detected were limited. Correlated functional status among segregating V segments might be attributable to linkage disequilibrium, but an unknown experimental factor could not be ruled out. Because counts were too low, some 17 rarely observed V segments, including chromosome 9 orphons, were left out of the earlier analysis of about 620 of the donors. A further reported finding was that TCR beta sequences accurately predicted the HLA-A and HLA-B alleles for most subjects in the first cohort. A few of the identified cytomegalovirus-associated TCR beta chains were confirmed in vitro to be specific for cytomegalovirus antigens. The study listed over 150 TCR beta chains as associated with cytomegalovirus. Roughly uniform sequencing depth across donors was assumed in presence/absence analyses, although this assumption may not hold. HLA typing was unavailable for some donors at each locus, so association tests used only the typed subset. Several of the top co-occurrence clusters appeared to be linked to parvovirus B19, influenza, CMV and Epstein-Barr virus, according to a later analysis. The authors suggested that the approach could potentially be generalized to other disease states and immunological phenotypes. While some public TCRs were present in many individuals, most TCR sequences turned up only very rarely across donors. A later genetic analysis associated a missense DCLRE1C variant with V-gene and J-gene trimming of TCR beta chains, and an independent cohort replicated the association. Immune exposure information for the cohort was limited to CMV serostatus. Strong co-occurrence of HLA alleles, especially DR and DQ, made assigning TCR associations to individual alleles difficult. The classifier was reported to diagnose cytomegalovirus status with high specificity and sensitivity in both the original and validation cohorts.

The cohort was made up of about 610 healthy bone marrow donors. Cohort members were all nominally healthy when sampled, although unrecorded immune exposures were likely present. The donor tested CMV seronegative and was one of the 352 seronegative cohort members. A peripheral blood sample was collected from each donor, and TCR beta sequencing was performed on peripheral blood mononuclear cells. The Qiagen DNeasy Blood Extraction Kit was used to extract genomic DNA from the blood cell samples. This clone was recorded a few times. It has no known antigen specificity. Qualities for individual bases were not recorded, and no much larger clone is one base off. The library relied on the immunoSEQ multiplex PCR assay. For the multiplex PCR, a mixture combining 60 forward primers for TCR Vbeta segments and 13 reverse primers for TCR Jbeta segments was used. A multiplex PCR assay on genomic DNA amplified the CDR3 region of rearranged TCR beta genes. Amplified TCR beta libraries were sequenced as 87-base-pair reads on the Illumina HiSeq System. The authors' analysis ran thus. A later analysis counted approximately 74 million unique TCR beta chains across the 666 repertoires, and roughly 11 million of these chains were shared by at least two donors. Raw reads were error-corrected and collapsed into unique sequences with a nearest-neighbor algorithm that merged closely related sequences to remove PCR and sequencing errors. Alignment of CDR3 sequences to IMGT reference sequences was used to assign V, D and J gene segments. For a sequence to be retained, a match of at least six nucleotides was required to both a V gene segment and a J gene segment. A rearrangement counted as productive if the CDR3 had no stop codons and remained in frame with V and J, and every other rearrangement counted as non-productive. Following IMGT convention, CDR3 was defined as the stretch from the second conserved V-encoded cysteine to the conserved J-encoded phenylalanine. The earlier analysis of about 500 of the donors excluded sequences that lacked an unambiguous match to a single V gene segment. An earlier analysis of 450 to 650 of the donors called V segments functional above 56.7% productive rearrangements and segregating when the between-donor standard deviation exceeded 5%. To diagnose cytomegalovirus status from the catalog of TCR beta chain sequences, a statistical classification framework was built. In a later analysis, V and J genes were assigned by comparing TCR nucleotide sequences against IMGT/GENE-DB human TR gene sequences. The TCRdist pipeline was used in a later analysis to assign CDR3 sequences and most-parsimonious VDJ recombination scenarios. A later analysis defined each TCR beta chain by its CDR3 amino acid sequence plus V-gene family, and excluded reads lacking a unique V-gene family. As a way to deal with suspected cross-contamination and a sequencing artifact, a later analysis dropped 640 or so nucleotide sequences that were highly shared and had low generation probability. In a later analysis, a clonal expansion index was calculated for each public chain from normalized within-repertoire ranks of inferred template counts. Generation probabilities in a later analysis came from a VDJ recombination model fitted to out-of-frame rearrangements, and those results were checked against IGoR. A later analysis scored TCR-TCR, TCR-HLA and TCR-CMV co-occurrence with hypergeometric tests, applying a repertoire-size bias correction to TCR pairs. To estimate false discovery rates, a later analysis permuted the HLA or CMV assignments 20 times. In a later analysis, co-occurring TCRs were grouped with DBSCAN, and TCRdist sequence similarity was added when clustering was performed within HLA-allele-positive subsets. Repertoires with fewer than 30,000 or more than 120,000 public chains were left out of co-occurrence clustering, as were several repertoires with anomalous nucleotide sharing. Not all clones reach the TCRdb copy of this immuneACCESS table, which keeps in-frame sequences only. Checked studies attribute under half of the gap to unresolved V genes and leave the rest unexplained. V and J calls and clone size are copied from that table; D and trimming were computed from the DNA. Recorded for this sample are approximately 100,000 clones; about 74% of them occurred a single time. The top ten hold under 2% of the sample.

Relative to germline, V is 7 bases shorter and J is 2 bases shorter, with 12 bases between their ends. The CDR3 has 13 amino acids, counting the end cysteine and phenylalanine. The sequence is cut down to CDR3 DNA, 39 bases in frame from base 1. From a lookup of the germline V gene, CDR1 and CDR2 are MDHEN and SYDVKM. This chain is built from TRBV28 and TRBJ2-7; TRBD1 is a possible D gene, resting on 5 matching bases. This TCR was sampled from a male donor in good health and CMV-seronegative. The sample taken for sequencing was PBMCs. The CDR3 in this case is CASTVGQAYEQYF. In nucleotide form, the sequence is TGTGCCAGCACCGTGGGGCAGGCCTACGAGCAGTACTTC.